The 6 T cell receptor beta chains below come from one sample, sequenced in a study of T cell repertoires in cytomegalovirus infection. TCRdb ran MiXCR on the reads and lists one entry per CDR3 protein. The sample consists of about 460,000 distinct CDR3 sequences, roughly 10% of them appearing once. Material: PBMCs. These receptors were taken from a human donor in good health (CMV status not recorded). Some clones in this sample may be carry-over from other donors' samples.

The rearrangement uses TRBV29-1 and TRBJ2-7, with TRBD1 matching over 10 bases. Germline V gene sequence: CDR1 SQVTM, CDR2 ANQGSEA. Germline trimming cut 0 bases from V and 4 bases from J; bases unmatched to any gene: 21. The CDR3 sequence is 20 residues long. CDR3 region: CSVEDRQWRDRGSFTYEQYF. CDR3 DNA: TGCAGCGTTGAAGACCGACAGTGGCGGGACAGGGGTTCATTTACGTACGAGCAGTACTTC.

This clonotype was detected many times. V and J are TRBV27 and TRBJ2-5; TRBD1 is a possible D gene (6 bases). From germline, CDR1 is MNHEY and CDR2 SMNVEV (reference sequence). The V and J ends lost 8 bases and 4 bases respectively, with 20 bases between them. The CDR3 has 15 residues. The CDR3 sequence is CASSIFPTGRETQYF. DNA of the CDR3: TGTGCCAGCTCTATATTTCCCACAGGGAGAGAGACCCAGTACTTC.

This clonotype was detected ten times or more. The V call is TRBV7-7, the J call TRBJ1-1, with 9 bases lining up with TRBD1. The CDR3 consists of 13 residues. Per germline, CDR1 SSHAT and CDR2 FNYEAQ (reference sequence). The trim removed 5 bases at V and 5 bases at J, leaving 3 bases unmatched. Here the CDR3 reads CASSRDRDTEAFF. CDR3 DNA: TGTGCCAGCAGCCGGGACAGGGATACTGAAGCTTTCTTT. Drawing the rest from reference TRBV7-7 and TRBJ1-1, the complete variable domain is GAGVSQSPRYKVTKRGQDVTLRCDPISSHATLYWYQQALGQGPEFLTYFNYEAQPDKSGLPSDRFSAERPEGSISTLTIQRTEQRDSAMYRCASSRDRDTEAFFGQGTRLTVV.

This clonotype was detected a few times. The CDR3 DNA follows: TGTGCCAGCCGCACGACAGGGTTGGTCACTGAAGCTTTCTTT. Translation: CASRTTGLVTEAFF. V gene TRBV6-6 combines with J gene TRBJ1-1; TRBD1 aligns across 7 bases. V dropped 8 bases and J dropped 4; count of bases not matched to a gene: 10. The CDR3 spans 14 residues. Germline-derived CDR1 and CDR2 are MNHNY and SVGAGI (reference sequence).

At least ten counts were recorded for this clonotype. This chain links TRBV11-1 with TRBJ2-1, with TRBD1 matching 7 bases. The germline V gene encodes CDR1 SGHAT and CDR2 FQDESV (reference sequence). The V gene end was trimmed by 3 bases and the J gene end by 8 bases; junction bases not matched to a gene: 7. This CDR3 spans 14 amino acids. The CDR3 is CASSFGSGGHEQFF. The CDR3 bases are TGTGCCAGCAGCTTTGGTTCAGGGGGTCATGAGCAGTTCTTC.

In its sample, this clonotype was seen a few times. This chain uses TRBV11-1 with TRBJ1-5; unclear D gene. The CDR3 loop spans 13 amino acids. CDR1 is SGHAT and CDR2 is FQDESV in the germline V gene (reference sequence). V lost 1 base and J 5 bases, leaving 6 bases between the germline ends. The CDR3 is CASSLGIYQPQHF. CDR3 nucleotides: TGTGCCAGCAGCTTAGGCATTTATCAGCCCCAGCATTTT.